The 27 T cell receptor beta chains presented below share a single source sample, sequenced in a study of early T cells in non-severe SARS-CoV-2 infection. TCRdb redid the calling of the 5' RACE reads with MiXCR, one entry per CDR3 protein. The profile covers 30,000 to 40,000 distinct CDR3 sequences, with less than 8.5% appearing a single time and roughly an eighth taken by the ten largest. The source material was whole blood, sampled at baseline. The receptors stem from an adult who was a healthcare worker with PCR-confirmed SARS-CoV-2 infection or an uninfected control (not recorded which).

The V gene is TRBV6-1, the J gene TRBJ2-7; tentative D call: TRBD1 (6 bases). V was shortened by 7 bases and J by 0 bases, with 13 bases between the two germline ends. CDR1 and CDR2 (germline): MNHNS, SASEGT. This CDR3 has 14 residues. The CDR3 region has the DNA TGTGCCAGCATACAGGGATGGGGCTCCTACGAGCAGTACGTC. Amino acids: CASIQGWGSYEQYV.

V usage is TRBV5-1 and J usage is TRBJ2-7; unclear D gene. Germline values: CDR1 SGHRS, CDR2 YFSETQ. Trimming shortened V by 4 bases and J by 3 bases, and 8 bases separated the two germline ends. The CDR3 consists of 12 residues. CDR3 sequence: CASSTSSYEQYF. The CDR3 DNA reads as TGCGCCAGCAGCACTTCAAGCTACGAGCAGTACTTC.

The rearrangement links TRBV7-2 to TRBJ1-6; D is undetermined. CDR1 SGHTA and CDR2 FQGNSA come from the germline V gene. The CDR3 is made up of 13 amino acids. Deletions cut 2 bases from V and 9 bases from J, with 8 bases between. The CDR3 bases are TGTGCCAGCAGCTTAACGGGTACTTCACCCCTCCACTTT. This codes for CASSLTGTSPLHF. The variable domain in full, completed from reference TRBV7-2 and TRBJ1-6, reads GAGVSQSPSNKVTEKGKDVELRCDPISGHTALYWYRQSLGQGLEFLIYFQGNSAPDKSGLPSDRFSAERTGGSVSTLTIQRTQQEDSAVYLCASSLTGTSPLHFGNGTRLTVT.

This clonotype has at least ten counts. The rearrangement joins TRBV7-2 to TRBJ1-1; possible D gene TRBD1, 6 bases. CDR1 and CDR2 (germline): SGHTA, FQGNSA. V was shortened by 4 bases and J by 0 bases, with 9 bases between the two germline ends. The CDR3 extends over 14 amino acids. CDR3 residues: CASSSDSMNTEAFF. The CDR3 coding sequence is TGTGCCAGCAGCTCGGACAGTATGAACACTGAAGCTTTCTTT. The complete variable domain, with remaining parts taken from reference TRBV7-2 and TRBJ1-1, reads GAGVSQSPSNKVTEKGKDVELRCDPISGHTALYWYRQSLGQGLEFLIYFQGNSAPDKSGLPSDRFSAERTGGSVSTLTIQRTQQEDSAVYLCASSSDSMNTEAFFGQGTRLTVV.

This clonotype showed up many times. This chain uses TRBV18 with TRBJ2-5; 7 bases agree with TRBD1. Trimming cost V 6 bases and J 2 bases; bases outside gene matches: 3. This CDR3 is built from 13 residues. Germline lookup yields CDR1 KGHSH and CDR2 LQKENI. Here the CDR3 DNA reads TGTGCCAGCTCTCGGGACAGACAAGAGACCCAGTACTTC. Its protein is CASSRDRQETQYF.

The sample holds many counts of this clonotype. The V call is TRBV29-1, the J call TRBJ1-1, with D perhaps TRBD1 (6 bases). CDR3 length equals 14 residues. Germline assignment: CDR1 SQVTM and CDR2 ANQGSEA. V was clipped by 4 bases and J by 0 bases, with 12 bases between them. The CDR3 loop reads CSVVTGSVNTEAFF. The CDR3 DNA follows: TGCAGCGTTGTAACAGGGTCGGTGAACACTGAAGCTTTCTTT.

The chain carries TRBV10-3 and TRBJ2-3; 8 positions match TRBD1. The CDR3 extends over 16 amino acids. CDR1 and CDR2 from the germline V gene are ENHRY and SYGVKD. With 4 bases clipped from V and 1 base from J, the junction kept 7 bases outside the gene matches. DNA for the CDR3: TGTGCCATCAGTGGGTCTTTGACAGGGGGCACAGATACGCAGTATTTT. This encodes CAISGSLTGGTDTQYF.

By share, this clonotype counts as medium-sized. This sequence joins TRBV9 and TRBJ2-2, with D unclear. V dropped 0 bases and J dropped 2 bases, with 14 bases sitting between them. The CDR3 spans 17 residues. In germline, CDR1 is SGDLS, CDR2 YYNGEE. This chain's CDR3 is CASSVGHLRTNTGELFF. In DNA, the CDR3 is TGTGCCAGCAGCGTAGGTCACCTTCGCACCAACACCGGGGAGCTGTTTTTT.

The V call is TRBV5-4, the J call TRBJ2-7; 8 bases are a match to TRBD2. J gave up 2 bases and V 2 bases, and 9 bases lay outside the gene matches. CDR1 SGHNT and CDR2 YYREEE come from the germline V gene (reference sequence). The CDR3 spans 16 residues. CDR3 bases: TGTGCCAGCAGCTTAGATGGACTAGCTGCAACCTACGAGCAGTACGTC. Amino acids: CASSLDGLAATYEQYV.

The sample holds a few counts of this clonotype. The chain couples TRBV7-3 to TRBJ1-1; D remains unclear. The germline V gene has CDR1 SGHTA and CDR2 FQGTGA. Trimming stripped 4 bases from V and 7 bases from J, with 13 bases between. This CDR3 has 13 amino acids. This chain's CDR3 is CASSSRLADEAFF. CDR3 nucleotide sequence: TGTGCCAGCAGCTCAAGGCTGGCAGATGAAGCTTTCTTT.

This clonotype was seen many times. The chain uses TRBV29-1 and TRBJ1-5; D ambiguous. The CDR3 extends over 14 amino acids. V lost 4 bases and J 2 bases, leaving 12 bases between the germline ends. Germline V gene lookup returns CDR1 SQVTM and CDR2 ANQGSEA. CDR3 sequence reads: CSVGGTPRNQPQHF. The CDR3 DNA reads TGCAGCGTTGGGGGTACCCCGCGCAATCAGCCCCAGCATTTT.

This clonotype has just a few counts. Written as DNA, the CDR3 is TGTGCCAGCAGTTTATCCGAGGCCTCCTACAATGAGCAGTTCTTC. Translated, it gives CASSLSEASYNEQFF. The chain is built from TRBV28 and TRBJ2-1, with D hard to call. Trimming shortened V by 1 base and J by 0 bases, and 7 bases separated the two germline ends. Looked up from germline, CDR1 is MDHEN and CDR2 is SYDVKM. This CDR3 has 15 amino acids.

This clonotype has only a few counts. The chain carries TRBV20-1 and TRBJ2-1; 9 bases are a match to TRBD2. CDR3 length equals 15 residues. Germline trimming cut 0 bases from V and 5 bases from J; bases unmatched to any gene: 5. Germline V gene lookup returns CDR1 DFQATT and CDR2 SNEGSKA (reference sequence). This CDR3 is CSARDRSGGDNEQFF. CDR3 nucleotide sequence: TGCAGTGCTAGAGATCGTAGCGGGGGCGACAATGAGCAGTTCTTC.

This clonotype appeared a few times. This rearrangement joins TRBV6-1 to TRBJ2-1; D is unresolved. Germline V gene lookup returns CDR1 MNHNS and CDR2 SASEGT. CDR3 length equals 15 residues. Between the trimmed V and J ends, which lost 8 bases and 3 bases, there was a span of 17 bases. The CDR3 DNA follows: TGTGCCAGCGCGGTGGGTCTAGATTTCTACAATGAGCAGTTCTTC. Its protein product is CASAVGLDFYNEQFF.

In this sample, this clonotype turned up many times. The rearrangement uses TRBV12-3 or TRBV12-4 and TRBJ2-1; D is undetermined. Trimming removed 6 bases at V and 6 bases at J, with 9 bases between. The CDR3 has 12 residues. This chain's CDR3 is CASSIRFNEQFF. DNA for the CDR3: TGTGCCAGCAGCATAAGGTTCAATGAGCAGTTCTTC.

This clonotype was seen repeatedly, ten times or more. The chain has TRBV7-9 and TRBJ2-1; 9 nucleotides line up with TRBD1. The germline V gene has CDR1 SEHNR and CDR2 FQNEAQ (reference sequence). Trimming at V came to 5 bases and at J to 2 bases, leaving 10 bases not matched to a gene. The CDR3 extends over 17 amino acids. CDR3 amino acids: CASSDTGTGMPYNEQFF. CDR3 DNA sequence: TGTGCCAGCAGCGATACCGGGACAGGGATGCCCTACAATGAGCAGTTCTTC.

This clonotype showed up many times. The J gene is TRBJ2-5, the V gene TRBV20-1; a possible D gene is TRBD2 (6 bases). The length of the CDR3 is 14 residues. Trimming cost V 0 bases and J 2 bases, with 10 bases left between them. Germline CDR1 is DFQATT and CDR2 is SNEGSKA (reference sequence). In DNA, the CDR3 is TGCAGTGCTAGAGAGGGAGGAGGGCAAGAGACCCAGTACTTC. It codes for CSAREGGGQETQYF.

This clonotype was recorded a few times. The rearrangement uses TRBV28 and TRBJ2-5, with 7 bases identical to TRBD1. Germline V gene lookup returns CDR1 MDHEN and CDR2 SYDVKM. The CDR3 length is 15 residues. The V and J ends lost 1 base and 10 bases, in that order; junction bases with no gene match: 12. DNA for the CDR3: TGTGCCAGCAGTTTATCCGACAGGGACAAGAGAGGCCAGTACTTC. It specifies CASSLSDRDKRGQYF.

This clonotype has a count of ten or more. V gene TRBV6-5 combines with J gene TRBJ2-2, with 7 bases fitting TRBD2. Germline lookup yields CDR1 MNHEY and CDR2 SVGAGI. Germline trimming cut 6 bases from V and 6 bases from J; bases unmatched to any gene: 10. The length of the CDR3 is 15 residues. Here the CDR3 DNA reads TGTGCCAGCAGGGGGGGGGTACACCCAGCCGGGGAGCTGTTTTTT. It encodes CASRGGVHPAGELFF.

By proportion, this clonotype is medium-sized (0.01 to 0.1%). The chain links TRBV7-2 to TRBJ1-2; no firm D call. Trimming shortened V by 1 base and J by 14 bases, and 11 bases separated the two germline ends. The CDR3 runs 11 residues. Germline lookup yields CDR1 SGHTA and CDR2 FQGNSA. The CDR3 DNA follows: TGTGCCAGCAGCTTAGGACGGTTGCAGACCTTC. It specifies CASSLGRLQTF.

This clonotype has only a few counts. The chain links TRBV3-1 to TRBJ1-4; D is perhaps TRBD1 (5 bases). The germline V and J ends were trimmed by 3 bases and 5 bases, with 10 bases remaining between them. Germline CDR1 reads LGHDT; CDR2 reads YNNKEL (reference sequence). This CDR3 has 14 amino acids. CDR3 residues: CASSHSAGNEKLFF. CDR3 DNA: TGTGCCAGCAGCCATTCGGCAGGGAATGAAAAACTGTTTTTT.

The chain carries TRBV6-6 and TRBJ2-3; D remains unclear. V was cut by 4 bases and J by 6 bases, with 8 bases left in between. The CDR3 loop spans 12 amino acids. Germline assignment: CDR1 MNHNY and CDR2 SVGAGI (reference sequence). The DNA of the CDR3 is TGTGCCAGCAGTTCAATTCGGGATACGCAGTATTTT. Translated, it gives CASSSIRDTQYF.

At least ten counts were recorded for this clonotype. The chain has TRBV29-1 and TRBJ2-3; 8 bases agree with TRBD1. This CDR3 region has 13 residues. Trimming took 6 bases from V and 3 from J; bases not matched to a gene: 5. Germline CDR1 is SQVTM and CDR2 is ANQGSEA. The CDR3 DNA reads TGCAGCGTACAGACAGGGGTAACAGATACGCAGTATTTT. This translates into CSVQTGVTDTQYF.

There are many counts of this clonotype. The chain links TRBV12-3 or TRBV12-4 to TRBJ2-1; 11 bases are a match to TRBD2. This CDR3 region has 16 residues. V gave up 3 bases and J gave up 3 bases; unmatched junction bases: 4. DNA for the CDR3: TGTGCCAGCAGTTTTCTTAGCGGGGGGGGCTACAATGAGCAGTTCTTC. Translation gives CASSFLSGGGYNEQFF.

This clonotype was counted only a few times. J is TRBJ2-2 and V is TRBV9; 7 bases are shared with TRBD1. The germline CDR1 and CDR2 sequences are SGDLS and YYNGEE. The CDR3 is 15 residues long. J gave up 7 bases and V 0 bases, and 6 bases lay outside the gene matches. The CDR3 nucleotides are TGTGCCAGCAGCGTAGGCGGACAGGCCGACGGGGAGCTGTTTTTT. Translation: CASSVGGQADGELFF. The variable domain in full, completed from reference TRBV9 and TRBJ2-2, reads DSGVTQTPKHLITATGQRVTLRCSPRSGDLSVYWYQQSLDQGLQFLIQYYNGEERAKGNILERFSAQQFPDLHSELNLSSLELGDSALYFCASSVGGQADGELFFGEGSRLTVL.

The chain links TRBV5-1 to TRBJ1-6; no firm D call. This CDR3 has 13 residues. V lost 0 bases to trimming and J lost 10 bases, with 8 bases between them. CDR1 is SGHRS and CDR2 is YFSETQ in the germline V gene. CDR3 sequence (DNA): TGCGCCAGCAGCTTGGAAATTGCATCACCCCTCCACTTT. Its protein is CASSLEIASPLHF.

The chain carries TRBV5-4 and TRBJ2-1, with 10 bases identical to TRBD2. Germline CDR1 and CDR2: SGHNT and YYREEE (reference sequence). V dropped 0 bases and J dropped 9; count of bases not matched to a gene: 6. This CDR3 has 15 residues. The CDR3 coding sequence is TGTGCCAGCAGCTTGGAGGCTAGCGGGAGTGGTGAGCAGTTCTTC. This sequence encodes CASSLEASGSGEQFF.